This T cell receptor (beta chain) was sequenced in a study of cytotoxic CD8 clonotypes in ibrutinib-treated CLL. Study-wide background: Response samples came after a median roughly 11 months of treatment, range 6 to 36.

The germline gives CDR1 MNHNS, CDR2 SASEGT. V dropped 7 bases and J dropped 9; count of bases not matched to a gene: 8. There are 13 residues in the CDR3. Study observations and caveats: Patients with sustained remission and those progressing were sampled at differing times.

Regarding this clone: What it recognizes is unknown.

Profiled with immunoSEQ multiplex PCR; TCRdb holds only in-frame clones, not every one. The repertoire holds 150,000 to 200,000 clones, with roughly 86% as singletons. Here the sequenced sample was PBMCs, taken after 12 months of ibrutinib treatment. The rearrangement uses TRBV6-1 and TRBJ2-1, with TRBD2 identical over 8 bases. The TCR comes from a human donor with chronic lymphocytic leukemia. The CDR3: CASNFAGGSEQFF. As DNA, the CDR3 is TGTGCCAGCAACTTTGCGGGGGGTTCTGAGCAGTTCTTC.